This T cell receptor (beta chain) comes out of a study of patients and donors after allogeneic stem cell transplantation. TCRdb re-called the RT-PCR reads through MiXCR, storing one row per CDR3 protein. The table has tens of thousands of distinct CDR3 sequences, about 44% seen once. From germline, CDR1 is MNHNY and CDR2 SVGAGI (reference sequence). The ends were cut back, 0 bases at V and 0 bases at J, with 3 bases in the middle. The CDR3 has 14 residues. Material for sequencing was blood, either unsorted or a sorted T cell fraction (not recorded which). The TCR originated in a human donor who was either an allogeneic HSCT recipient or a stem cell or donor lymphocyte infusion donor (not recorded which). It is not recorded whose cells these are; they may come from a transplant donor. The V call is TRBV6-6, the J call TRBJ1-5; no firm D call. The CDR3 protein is CASSYSSSNQPQHF. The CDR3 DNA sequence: TGTGCCAGCAGTTACTCGAGTAGCAATCAGCCCCAGCATTTT.